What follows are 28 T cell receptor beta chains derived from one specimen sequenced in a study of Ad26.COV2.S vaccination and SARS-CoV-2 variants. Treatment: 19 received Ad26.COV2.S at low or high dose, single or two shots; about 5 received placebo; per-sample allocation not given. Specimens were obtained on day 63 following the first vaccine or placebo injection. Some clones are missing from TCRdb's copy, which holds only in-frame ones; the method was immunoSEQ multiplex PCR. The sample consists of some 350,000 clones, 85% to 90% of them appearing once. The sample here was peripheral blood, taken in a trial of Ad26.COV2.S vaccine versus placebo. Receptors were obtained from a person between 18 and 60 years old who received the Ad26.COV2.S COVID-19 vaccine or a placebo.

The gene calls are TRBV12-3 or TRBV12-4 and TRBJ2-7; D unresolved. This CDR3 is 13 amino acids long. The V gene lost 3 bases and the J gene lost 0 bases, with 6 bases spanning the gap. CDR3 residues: CASSFVDSYEQYF. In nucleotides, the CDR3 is TGTGCCAGCAGTTTCGTCGACTCCTACGAGCAGTACTTC.

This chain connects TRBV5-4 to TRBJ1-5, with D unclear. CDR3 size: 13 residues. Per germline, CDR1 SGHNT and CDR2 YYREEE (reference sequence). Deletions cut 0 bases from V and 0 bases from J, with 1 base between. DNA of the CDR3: TGTGCCAGCAGCTTGGATAGCAATCAGCCCCAGCATTTT. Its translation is CASSLDSNQPQHF. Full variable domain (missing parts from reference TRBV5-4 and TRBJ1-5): ETGVTQSPTHLIKTRGQQVTLRCSSQSGHNTVSWYQQALGQGPQFIFQYYREEENGRGNFPPRFSGLQFPNYSSELNVNALELDDSALYLCASSLDSNQPQHFGDGTRLSIL.

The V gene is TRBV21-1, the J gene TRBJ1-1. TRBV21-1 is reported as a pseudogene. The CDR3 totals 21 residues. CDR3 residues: CASSVLDLNRDPPGWDTEAFF. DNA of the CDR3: TGTGCCAGCAGCGTGTTGGACTTGAACCGGGACCCTCCGGGGTGGGACACTGAAGCTTTCTTT.

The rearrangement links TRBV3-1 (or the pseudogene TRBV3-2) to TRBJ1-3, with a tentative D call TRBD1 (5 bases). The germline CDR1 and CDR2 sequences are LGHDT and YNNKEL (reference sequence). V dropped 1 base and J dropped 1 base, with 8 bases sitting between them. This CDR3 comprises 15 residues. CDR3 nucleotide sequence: TGTGCCAGCAGCCAAGGAGGACATTCTGGAAACACCATATATTTT. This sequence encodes CASSQGGHSGNTIYF.

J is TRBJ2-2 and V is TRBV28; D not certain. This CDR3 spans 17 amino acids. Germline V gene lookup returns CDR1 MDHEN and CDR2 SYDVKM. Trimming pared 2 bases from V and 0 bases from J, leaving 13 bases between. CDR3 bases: TGTGCCAGCAGTTTAATCGCCGACATGACGAACACCGGGGAGCTGTTTTTT. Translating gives CASSLIADMTNTGELFF.

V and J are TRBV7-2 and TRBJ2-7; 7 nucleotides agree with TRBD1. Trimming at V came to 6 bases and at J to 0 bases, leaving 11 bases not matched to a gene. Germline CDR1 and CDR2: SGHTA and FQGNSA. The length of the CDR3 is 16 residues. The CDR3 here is CASRSRGGSPSYEQYF. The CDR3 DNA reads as TGTGCCAGCAGGTCGAGAGGGGGCTCTCCCTCCTACGAGCAGTACTTC. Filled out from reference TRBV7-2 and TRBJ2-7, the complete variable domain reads GAGVSQSPSNKVTEKGKDVELRCDPISGHTALYWYRQSLGQGLEFLIYFQGNSAPDKSGLPSDRFSAERTGGSVSTLTIQRTQQEDSAVYLCASRSRGGSPSYEQYFGPGTRLTVT.

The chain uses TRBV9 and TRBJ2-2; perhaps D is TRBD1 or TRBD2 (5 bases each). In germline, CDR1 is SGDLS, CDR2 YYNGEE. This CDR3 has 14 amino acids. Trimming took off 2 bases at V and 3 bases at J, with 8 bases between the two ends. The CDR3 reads CASSVEGYTGELFF. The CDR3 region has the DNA TGTGCCAGCAGCGTCGAGGGGTACACCGGGGAGCTGTTTTTT.

The CDR3 loop is CASSLTARQGVYTF. CDR3 sequence (DNA): TGTGCCAGCAGTCTGACGGCAAGACAGGGTGTCTACACCTTC. The chain is built from TRBV27 and TRBJ1-2; 7 bases are shared with TRBD1. Germline V CDR1 and CDR2: MNHEY, SMNVEV (reference sequence). There are 14 residues in the CDR3. After removal of 5 bases from V and 10 bases from J, the junction contained 13 bases not matched to a gene.

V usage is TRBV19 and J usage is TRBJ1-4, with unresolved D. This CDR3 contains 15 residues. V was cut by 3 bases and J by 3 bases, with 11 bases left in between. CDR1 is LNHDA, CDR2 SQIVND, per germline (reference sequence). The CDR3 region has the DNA TGTGCCAGTAGTATTGGGAGGAGGGCTAATGAAAAACTGTTTTTT. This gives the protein CASSIGRRANEKLFF.

Here the CDR3 reads CASSSAVRGTEAFF. The CDR3 bases are TGTGCCAGCAGCTCCGCAGTAAGGGGCACTGAAGCTTTCTTT. V gene TRBV7-6 combines with J gene TRBJ1-1, with D possibly TRBD1 on 5 matching bases. Germline loops: CDR1 SGHVS, CDR2 FNYEAQ. The CDR3 sequence is 14 residues long. Trimming removed 4 bases from V and 4 bases from J, with 13 bases in between.

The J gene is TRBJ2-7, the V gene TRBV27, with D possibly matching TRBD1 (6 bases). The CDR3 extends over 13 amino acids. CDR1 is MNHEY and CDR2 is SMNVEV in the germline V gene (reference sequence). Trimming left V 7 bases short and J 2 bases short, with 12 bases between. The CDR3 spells CASTSGTTYEQYF. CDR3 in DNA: TGTGCCAGCACCTCTGGGACAACCTACGAGCAGTACTTC.

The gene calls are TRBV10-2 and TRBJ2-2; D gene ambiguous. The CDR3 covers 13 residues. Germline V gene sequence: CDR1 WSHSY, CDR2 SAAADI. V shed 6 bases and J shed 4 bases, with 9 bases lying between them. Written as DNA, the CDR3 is TGCGCCAGCAGACAGTACGGCACCGGGGAGCTGTTTTTT. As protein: CASRQYGTGELFF.

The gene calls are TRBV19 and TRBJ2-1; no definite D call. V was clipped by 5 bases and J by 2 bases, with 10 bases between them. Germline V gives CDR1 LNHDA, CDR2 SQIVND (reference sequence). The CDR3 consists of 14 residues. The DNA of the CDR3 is TGTGCCAGTAGTTATGGCGGTGCCTACAATGAGCAGTTCTTC. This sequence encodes CASSYGGAYNEQFF.

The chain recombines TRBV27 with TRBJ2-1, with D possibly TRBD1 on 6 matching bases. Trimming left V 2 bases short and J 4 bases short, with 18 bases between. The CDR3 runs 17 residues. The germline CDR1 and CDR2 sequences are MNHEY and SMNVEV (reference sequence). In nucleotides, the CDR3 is TGTGCCAGCAGTTTAGGGTTACAGGGATTCCCTTACAATGAGCAGTTCTTC. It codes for CASSLGLQGFPYNEQFF.

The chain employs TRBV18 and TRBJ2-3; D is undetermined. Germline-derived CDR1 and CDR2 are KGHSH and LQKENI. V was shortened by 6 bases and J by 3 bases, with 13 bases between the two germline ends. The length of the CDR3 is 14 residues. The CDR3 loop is CASSLFESTDTQYF. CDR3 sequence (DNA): TGTGCCAGCTCTCTCTTCGAATCTACAGATACGCAGTATTTT.

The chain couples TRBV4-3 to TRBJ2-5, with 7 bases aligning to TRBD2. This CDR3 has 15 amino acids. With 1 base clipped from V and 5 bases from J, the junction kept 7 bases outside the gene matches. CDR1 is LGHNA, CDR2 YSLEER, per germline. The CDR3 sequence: CASSQGSSGPETQYF. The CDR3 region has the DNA TGCGCCAGCAGCCAAGGGTCTAGCGGTCCCGAGACCCAGTACTTC.

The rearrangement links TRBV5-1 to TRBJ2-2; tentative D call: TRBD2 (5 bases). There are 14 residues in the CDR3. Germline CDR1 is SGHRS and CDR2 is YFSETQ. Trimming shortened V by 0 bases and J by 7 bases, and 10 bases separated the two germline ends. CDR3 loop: CASSLVLGSGELFF. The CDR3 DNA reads TGCGCCAGCAGCTTGGTATTGGGGAGCGGGGAGCTGTTTTTT.

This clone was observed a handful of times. CDR3 residues: CASSFLPGTSGRFTDTQYF. The CDR3 DNA follows: TGTGCCAGCAGTTTCCTTCCCGGGACTAGCGGGAGGTTCACAGATACGCAGTATTTT. V is TRBV27 and J is TRBJ2-3, with 15 positions matching TRBD2. Per germline, CDR1 MNHEY and CDR2 SMNVEV (reference sequence). CDR3 length: 19 amino acids. Germline trimming cut 3 bases from V and 2 bases from J; bases unmatched to any gene: 9.

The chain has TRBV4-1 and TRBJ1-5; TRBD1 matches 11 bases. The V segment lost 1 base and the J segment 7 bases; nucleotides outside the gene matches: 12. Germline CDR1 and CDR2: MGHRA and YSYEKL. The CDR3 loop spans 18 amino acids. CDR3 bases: TGCGCCAGCAGCCAAGGTATACCGGGACAGGGGGAGAAACAGCCCCAGCATTTT. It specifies CASSQGIPGQGEKQPQHF.

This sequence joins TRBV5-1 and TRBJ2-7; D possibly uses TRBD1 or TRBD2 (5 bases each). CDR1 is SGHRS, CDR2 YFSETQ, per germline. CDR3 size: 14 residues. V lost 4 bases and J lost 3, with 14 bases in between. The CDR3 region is CASSPGTIDYEQYF. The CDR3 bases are TGCGCCAGCAGCCCCGGGACCATAGACTACGAGCAGTACTTC.

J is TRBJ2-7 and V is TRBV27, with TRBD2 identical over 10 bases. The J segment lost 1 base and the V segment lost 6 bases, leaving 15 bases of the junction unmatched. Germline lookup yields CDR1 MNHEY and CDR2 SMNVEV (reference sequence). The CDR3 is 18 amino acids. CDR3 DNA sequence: TGTGCCAGCAGCCCATCCCTGGTAGCGGGGGGCGCTTCCTACGAGCAGTACTTC. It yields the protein CASSPSLVAGGASYEQYF.

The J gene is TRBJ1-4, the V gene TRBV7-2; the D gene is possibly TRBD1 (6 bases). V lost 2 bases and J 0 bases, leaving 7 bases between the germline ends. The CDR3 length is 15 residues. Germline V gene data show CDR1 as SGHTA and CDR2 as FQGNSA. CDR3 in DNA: TGTGCCAGCAGCTTATGGACAGCAACTAATGAAAAACTGTTTTTT. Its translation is CASSLWTATNEKLFF.

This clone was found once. CDR3 nucleotide sequence: TGTGCCACCAGCAGAGATCAGGGGGCCCGAATGAACACTGAAGCTTTCTTT. This translates into CATSRDQGARMNTEAFF. This chain joins TRBV15 and TRBJ1-1; 8 bases agree with TRBD1. Germline V CDR1 and CDR2: LNHNV, YYDKDF (reference sequence). The CDR3 is 17 residues long. Trimming cost V 0 bases and J 0 bases; bases outside gene matches: 6.

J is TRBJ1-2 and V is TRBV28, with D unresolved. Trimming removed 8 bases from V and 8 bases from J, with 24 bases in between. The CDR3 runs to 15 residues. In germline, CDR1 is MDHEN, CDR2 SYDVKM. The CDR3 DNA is TGTGCCAGCTTAAAACCGGGCCTCTTTCTGGAAGGCTACACCTTC. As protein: CASLKPGLFLEGYTF.

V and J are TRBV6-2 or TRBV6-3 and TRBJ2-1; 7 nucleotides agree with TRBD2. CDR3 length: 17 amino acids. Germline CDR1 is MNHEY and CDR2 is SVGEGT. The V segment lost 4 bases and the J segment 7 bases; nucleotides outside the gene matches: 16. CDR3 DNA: TGTGCCAGCAGTTTGGGCCCTCGGGGGGTTTGGCGGAATGAGCAGTTCTTC. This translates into CASSLGPRGVWRNEQFF.

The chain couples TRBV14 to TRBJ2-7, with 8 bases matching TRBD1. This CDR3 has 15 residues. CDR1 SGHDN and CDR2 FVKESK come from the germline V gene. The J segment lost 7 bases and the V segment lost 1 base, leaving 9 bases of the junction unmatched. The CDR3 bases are TGTGCCAGCAGCCAAGGGGGGACAGGCGAGGTGGAGCAGTACGTC. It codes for CASSQGGTGEVEQYV.

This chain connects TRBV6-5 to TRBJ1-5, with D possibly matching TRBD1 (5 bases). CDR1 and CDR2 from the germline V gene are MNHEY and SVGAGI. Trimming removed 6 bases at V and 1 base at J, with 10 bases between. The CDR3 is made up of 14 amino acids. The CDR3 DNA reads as TGTGCCAGCAGACCGGGGGGAAGCAATCAGCCCCAGCATTTT. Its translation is CASRPGGSNQPQHF.

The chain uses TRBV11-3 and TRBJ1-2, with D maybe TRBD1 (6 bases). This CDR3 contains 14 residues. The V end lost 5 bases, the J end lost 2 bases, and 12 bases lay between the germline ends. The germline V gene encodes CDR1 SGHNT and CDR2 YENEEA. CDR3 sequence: CASSGGGVNYGYTF. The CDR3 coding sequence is TGTGCCAGCAGCGGTGGGGGCGTCAACTATGGCTACACCTTC. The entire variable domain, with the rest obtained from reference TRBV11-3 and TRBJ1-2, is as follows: EAGVVQSPRYKIIEKKQPVAFWCNPISGHNTLYWYLQNLGQGPELLIRYENEEAVDDSQLPKDRFSAERLKGVDSTLKIQPAELGDSAVYLCASSGGGVNYGYTFGSGTRLTVV.